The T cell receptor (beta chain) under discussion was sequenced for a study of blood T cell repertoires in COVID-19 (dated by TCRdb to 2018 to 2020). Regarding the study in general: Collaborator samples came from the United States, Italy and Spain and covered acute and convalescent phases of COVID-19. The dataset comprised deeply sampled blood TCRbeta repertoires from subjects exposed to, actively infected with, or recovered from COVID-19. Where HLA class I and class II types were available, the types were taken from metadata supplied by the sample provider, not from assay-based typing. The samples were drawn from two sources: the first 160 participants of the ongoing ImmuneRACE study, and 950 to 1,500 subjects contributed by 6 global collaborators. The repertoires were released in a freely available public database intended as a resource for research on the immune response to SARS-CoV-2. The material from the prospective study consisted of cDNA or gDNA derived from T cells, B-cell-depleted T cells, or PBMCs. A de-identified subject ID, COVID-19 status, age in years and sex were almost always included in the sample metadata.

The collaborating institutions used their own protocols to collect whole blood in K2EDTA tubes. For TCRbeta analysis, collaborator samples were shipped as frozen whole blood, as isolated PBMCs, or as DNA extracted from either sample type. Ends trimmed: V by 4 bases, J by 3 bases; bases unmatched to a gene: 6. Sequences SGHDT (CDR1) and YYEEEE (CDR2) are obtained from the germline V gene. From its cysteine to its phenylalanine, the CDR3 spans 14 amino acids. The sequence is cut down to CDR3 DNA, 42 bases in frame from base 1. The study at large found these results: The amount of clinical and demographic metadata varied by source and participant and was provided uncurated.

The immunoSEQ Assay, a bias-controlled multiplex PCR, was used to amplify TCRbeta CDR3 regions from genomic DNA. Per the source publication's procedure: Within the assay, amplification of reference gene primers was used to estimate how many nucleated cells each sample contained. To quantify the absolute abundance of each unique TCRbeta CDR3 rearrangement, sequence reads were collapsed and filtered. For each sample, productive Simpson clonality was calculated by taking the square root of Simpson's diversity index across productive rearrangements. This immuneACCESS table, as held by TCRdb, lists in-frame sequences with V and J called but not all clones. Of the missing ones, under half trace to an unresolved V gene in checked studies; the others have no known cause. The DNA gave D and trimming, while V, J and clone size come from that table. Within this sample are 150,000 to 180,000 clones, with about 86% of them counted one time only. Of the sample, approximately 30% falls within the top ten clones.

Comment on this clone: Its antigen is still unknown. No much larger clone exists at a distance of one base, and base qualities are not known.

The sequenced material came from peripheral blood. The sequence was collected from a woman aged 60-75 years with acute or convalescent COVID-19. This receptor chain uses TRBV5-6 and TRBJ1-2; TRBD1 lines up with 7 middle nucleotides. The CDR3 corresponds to CASSPRGIDYGYTF. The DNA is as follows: TGTGCCAGCAGCCCCAGGGGGATTGACTATGGCTACACCTTC.